This is a list of T cell receptor beta chains from one sample in a study of CD8+CD57+ T cells in acquired aplastic anemia. Each CDR3 protein gets one entry after TCRdb re-called the reads with MiXCR. This table has under 350,000 distinct CDR3 sequences, around three fifths appearing once. Sample: sorted CD4+, CD8+, or CD8+CD57+ T cells (not recorded which) from PBMCs. The source is a human donor with aplastic anemia. Each CDR3 is given with its conserved first and last residue. Fields, in order: J gene, clone size, D gene, V gene, CDR3 protein, CDR3 DNA. A D gene is named only where the DNA matches it firmly. Clone sizes are given selectively: once, few, many, or a class where the clone is expanded.

J: TRBJ2-3
size: few
D: .
V: TRBV7-8
CDR3: CASSPGKSTTDTQYF
DNA: TGTGCCAGCAGCCCGGGGAAGAGCACCACAGATACGCAGTATTTT

J: TRBJ1-1
size: .
D: TRBD1
V: TRBV24-1
CDR3: CATRGGGISNTEAFF
DNA: TGTGCCACCAGGGGAGGGGGCATATCGAACACTGAAGCTTTCTTT

J: TRBJ1-6
size: .
D: .
V: TRBV20-1
CDR3: CGARKQTSPLHF
DNA: TGCGGTGCACGAAAGCAGACTTCACCCCTCCACTTT

J: TRBJ2-3
size: .
D: .
V: TRBV7-9
CDR3: CASSSTSLGTPADTQYF
DNA: TGTGCCAGCAGCTCCACCTCTCTCGGGACGCCCGCCGATACGCAGTATTTT

J: TRBJ1-1
size: .
D: .
V: TRBV6-5
CDR3: CASSDSGGEKDTEAFF
DNA: TGTGCCAGCAGTGACTCTGGGGGCGAAAAGGACACTGAAGCTTTCTTT

J: TRBJ2-7
size: few
D: .
V: TRBV9
CDR3: CASSATGTPFYEQYF
DNA: TGTGCCAGCAGCGCCACCGGGACACCGTTCTACGAGCAGTACTTC

J: TRBJ1-5
size: many
D: .
V: TRBV13
CDR3: CASSLLTGPQHF
DNA: TGTGCCAGCAGCTTACTGACCGGGCCCCAGCATTTT

J: TRBJ2-1
size: .
D: TRBD2
V: TRBV9
CDR3: CASETSGRGNEQFF
DNA: TGTGCCAGCGAGACTAGCGGGAGGGGGAATGAGCAGTTCTTC

J: TRBJ2-5
size: .
D: TRBD2
V: TRBV10-2
CDR3: CASTPGLAGTPQYF
DNA: TGCGCCAGCACTCCAGGACTAGCGGGGACGCCCCAGTACTTC

J: TRBJ1-1
size: .
D: TRBD1
V: TRBV15
CDR3: CATSRGTGQGGRTEAFF
DNA: TGTGCCACCAGCAGAGGGACCGGACAGGGCGGGCGAACTGAAGCTTTCTTT

J: TRBJ2-2
size: many
D: TRBD2
V: TRBV6-1
CDR3: CASRSMGLATGELFF
DNA: TGTGCCAGCAGATCGATGGGACTAGCGACCGGGGAGCTGTTTTTT

J: TRBJ2-5
size: many
D: .
V: TRBV6-1
CDR3: CATHYQETQYF
DNA: TGTGCCACCCACTACCAAGAGACCCAGTACTTC

J: TRBJ1-1
size: .
D: .
V: TRBV7-2
CDR3: CASSDTEGEGGAFF
DNA: TGTGCCAGCAGCGACACAGAAGGGGAGGGTGGAGCTTTCTTT

J: TRBJ2-1
size: many
D: .
V: TRBV3-1
CDR3: CASTQSRGPYNEQFF
DNA: TGTGCCAGCACACAGTCTAGGGGACCCTACAATGAGCAGTTCTTC

J: TRBJ2-7
size: many
D: .
V: TRBV6-5
CDR3: CASSWDTTTHEQYF
DNA: TGTGCCAGCAGTTGGGATACAACCACTCACGAGCAGTACTTC

J: TRBJ1-6
size: many
D: TRBD1
V: TRBV6-1
CDR3: CASSEGLTGGNSPLHF
DNA: TGTGCCAGCAGTGAAGGACTAACAGGGGGGAATTCACCCCTCCACTTT

J: TRBJ2-2
size: .
D: .
V: TRBV20-1
CDR3: CIATGYTGELFF
DNA: TGCATCGCGACGGGGTACACCGGGGAGCTGTTTTTT

J: TRBJ2-7
size: few
D: .
V: TRBV15
CDR3: CATSMLRGFEQYF
DNA: TGTGCCACCAGCATGCTTAGGGGGTTCGAGCAGTACTTC

J: TRBJ1-6
size: many
D: TRBD1
V: TRBV19
CDR3: CASKGTGESGNSPLHF
DNA: TGTGCCAGTAAAGGAACAGGGGAATCGGGTAATTCACCCCTCCACTTT

J: TRBJ1-2
size: once
D: .
V: TRBV20-1
CDR3: CSASLQSGDGYTF
DNA: TGCAGTGCTAGTCTACAATCGGGGGACGGCTACACCTTC

J: TRBJ1-4
size: .
D: .
V: TRBV7-2
CDR3: CASSPGGREKLFF
DNA: TGTGCCAGCAGCCCGGGGGGGAGAGAAAAACTGTTTTTT

J: TRBJ2-1
size: many
D: TRBD1
V: TRBV24-1
CDR3: CATSDPRTGGNEQFF
DNA: TGTGCCACCAGTGATCCCCGGACAGGGGGCAATGAGCAGTTCTTC

J: TRBJ2-7
size: .
D: TRBD1
V: TRBV20-1
CDR3: CSAGGQGADEQYF
DNA: TGCAGTGCTGGGGGACAGGGGGCCGACGAGCAGTACTTC

J: TRBJ2-5
size: .
D: .
V: TRBV19
CDR3: CASSIAVGRQETQYF
DNA: TGTGCCAGTAGTATAGCGGTTGGCAGGCAAGAGACCCAGTACTTC

J: TRBJ2-2
size: many
D: TRBD2
V: TRBV3-1
CDR3: CASSQTGTITGELFF
DNA: TGTGCCAGCAGCCAGACCGGGACTATCACCGGGGAGCTGTTTTTT

J: TRBJ2-3
size: .
D: TRBD2
V: TRBV9
CDR3: CASSKGAGGVTDTQYF
DNA: TGTGCCAGCAGCAAGGGGGCGGGAGGGGTCACAGATACGCAGTATTTT

J: TRBJ2-3
size: once
D: .
V: TRBV4-3
CDR3: CASSLETGGTTDTQYF
DNA: TGCGCCAGCAGCCTAGAGACAGGCGGGACCACAGATACGCAGTATTTT

J: TRBJ1-2
size: many
D: .
V: TRBV5-8
CDR3: CASNLGGSYGYTF
DNA: TGTGCCAGCAACCTAGGGGGTAGCTATGGCTACACCTTC

J: TRBJ2-2
size: .
D: .
V: TRBV7-9
CDR3: CACSLDANTGELFF
DNA: TGTGCCTGCAGCTTAGATGCGAACACCGGGGAGCTGTTTTTC

J: TRBJ1-2
size: .
D: .
V: TRBV5-1
CDR3: CASSDLGFGCTF
DNA: TGCGCCAGCAGCGACCTGGGGTTTGGCTGCACCTTC

J: TRBJ1-1
size: .
D: .
V: TRBV15
CDR3: CATSRDRKAFF
DNA: TGTGCCACCAGCAGAGACAGGAAGGCTTTCTTT

J: TRBJ2-1
size: many
D: .
V: TRBV7-9
CDR3: CASSLARTAGYNEQFF
DNA: TGTGCCAGCAGTTTAGCACGGACCGCGGGCTACAATGAGCAGTTCTTC

J: TRBJ1-1
size: .
D: .
V: TRBV6-4
CDR3: CASSQQAFSDTEAFF
DNA: TGTGCCAGCAGTCAGCAGGCTTTCTCGGACACTGAAGCTTTCTTT

J: TRBJ1-6
size: .
D: .
V: TRBV2
CDR3: CAGGLPTPYNSPLHF
DNA: TGTGCCGGGGGCCTCCCGACCCCCTATAATTCACCCCTCCACTTT

J: TRBJ2-3
size: few
D: .
V: TRBV7-2
CDR3: CASSSVGVPTDTQYF
DNA: TGTGCCAGCAGCTCCGTAGGGGTCCCCACAGATACGCAGTATTTT

J: TRBJ1-1
size: once
D: .
V: TRBV7-8
CDR3: CASSPEHTEAFF
DNA: TGTGCCAGCAGCCCAGAACACACTGAAGCTTTCTTT

J: TRBJ1-2
size: .
D: TRBD1
V: TRBV20-1
CDR3: CSARDSRQDPGQGGYGYTF
DNA: TGCAGTGCTAGAGATTCACGACAGGATCCGGGACAGGGAGGCTATGGCTACACCTTC

J: TRBJ2-7
size: few
D: TRBD1
V: TRBV12-5
CDR3: CASSRTGVTYEQYF
DNA: TGTGCCAGCAGTAGGACAGGAGTTACCTACGAGCAGTACTTC

J: TRBJ1-3
size: many
D: .
V: TRBV5-1
CDR3: CASSSDPYGGNTIYF
DNA: TGCGCCAGCAGCTCGGACCCTTATGGTGGAAACACCATATATTTT

J: TRBJ2-3
size: .
D: TRBD1
V: TRBV24-1
CDR3: CATSDHRGSTDTQYF
DNA: TGTGCCACCAGTGACCACAGGGGCAGCACAGATACGCAGTATTTT

J: TRBJ1-1
size: .
D: TRBD1
V: TRBV7-2
CDR3: CASSPGQGGRTEAFF
DNA: TGTGCCAGCAGCCCGGGACAGGGCGGTCGCACTGAAGCTTTCTTT

J: TRBJ1-6
size: .
D: TRBD1
V: TRBV5-1
CDR3: CASSLGATGGPNSPLHF
DNA: TGCGCCAGCAGCTTGGGGGCGACAGGGGGCCCAAATTCACCCCTCCACTTT

J: TRBJ2-1
size: .
D: .
V: TRBV29-1
CDR3: CSLAGTMKSYNEQFF
DNA: TGCAGCCTGGCAGGGACGATGAAGTCCTACAATGAGCAGTTCTTC

J: TRBJ1-1
size: .
D: .
V: TRBV7-2
CDR3: CASSLRMGAEAFF
DNA: TGTGCCAGCAGCTTAAGAATGGGAGCTGAAGCTTTCTTT

J: TRBJ1-1
size: few
D: .
V: TRBV2
CDR3: CASSTGQNTEAFF
DNA: TGTGCCAGCAGTACGGGACAGAACACTGAAGCTTTCTTT

J: TRBJ2-1
size: .
D: TRBD2
V: TRBV7-9
CDR3: CASRGTSDEQFF
DNA: TGTGCCAGCCGCGGTACTAGCGATGAGCAGTTCTTC

J: TRBJ2-3
size: .
D: .
V: TRBV2
CDR3: CASSPPVADTQYF
DNA: TGTGCCAGCAGCCCACCAGTTGCAGATACGCAGTATTTT

J: TRBJ2-1
size: .
D: .
V: TRBV29-1
CDR3: CSVRRGSYNEQFF
DNA: TGCAGCGTTCGTAGGGGCTCCTACAATGAGCAGTTCTTC

J: TRBJ2-7
size: .
D: .
V: TRBV2
CDR3: CASSEAPGKTDEQYF
DNA: TGTGCCAGCAGTGAAGCTCCAGGGAAAACCGACGAGCAGTACTTC

J: TRBJ1-5
size: many
D: .
V: TRBV7-9
CDR3: CASSPPGGLHQPQHF
DNA: TGTGCCAGCAGCCCCCCGGGAGGGCTACATCAGCCCCAGCATTTT

J: TRBJ2-7
size: .
D: TRBD2
V: TRBV19
CDR3: CASSTSGSGYEQYF
DNA: TGTGCCAGTAGTACTAGCGGGAGCGGATACGAGCAGTACTTC

J: TRBJ2-5
size: .
D: .
V: TRBV7-6
CDR3: CASSLGGGGSRETQYF
DNA: TGTGCCAGCAGCTTAGGGGGCGGAGGATCGCGTGAGACCCAGTACTTC

J: TRBJ1-6
size: .
D: .
V: TRBV19
CDR3: CASSIATGGNSPLHF
DNA: TGTGCCAGTAGTATAGCGACAGGAGGAAATTCACCCCTCCACTTT

J: TRBJ2-7
size: few
D: .
V: TRBV5-1
CDR3: CASSTGPRSVGSYEQYF
DNA: TGCGCCAGCAGCACGGGACCGAGGTCGGTAGGATCCTACGAGCAGTACTTC